This passage covers 13 T cell receptor beta chains from one sample sequenced in a study of blood T cell repertoires in COVID-19. TCRdb's copy holds only in-frame clones and misses some; the assay was immunoSEQ multiplex PCR. This sample has 50,000 to 65,000 clones, with around 70% found just once. Sequencing used peripheral blood. All receptors derive from a woman between 65 and 79 years old with COVID-19, enrolled during active disease.

The chain couples TRBV18 to TRBJ2-3; 10 bases are a match to TRBD2. Germline trimming cut 6 bases from V and 6 bases from J; bases unmatched to any gene: 6. Germline-derived CDR1 and CDR2 are KGHSH and LQKENI. The CDR3 consists of 14 residues. For the CDR3, the DNA is TGTGCCAGCTCTGGACTAGCGGCCTTCGATACGCAGTATTTT. Translated: CASSGLAAFDTQYF.

The chain combines TRBV5-1 with TRBJ2-1, with 8 bases matching TRBD2. Germline lookup yields CDR1 SGHRS and CDR2 YFSETQ. The ends lost 4 bases at V and 6 bases at J; junction bases unmatched: 3. The CDR3 contains 13 residues. This chain's CDR3 is CASSNGGANEQFF. Here the CDR3 DNA reads TGCGCCAGCAGCAACGGGGGGGCCAATGAGCAGTTCTTC.

This clone occurred many times. Here the CDR3 DNA reads TGTGCCAGCAGCTTAGTGGCAGGGGTGAGCTATGGCTACACCTTC. Its protein product is CASSLVAGVSYGYTF. The chain is built from TRBV11-2 and TRBJ1-2; D possibly corresponds to TRBD1 (6 bases). Germline-derived CDR1 and CDR2 are SGHAT and FQNNGV. The CDR3 runs 15 residues. V was cut by 1 base and J by 4 bases, with 13 bases left in between.

The chain's CDR3 is CASRPDRSSGNTIYF. In nucleotides, the CDR3 is TGTGCCAGCAGACCAGACAGGAGCTCTGGAAACACCATATATTTT. The gene calls are TRBV6-5 and TRBJ1-3, with TRBD1 as a possible D gene (6 bases). This CDR3 has 15 residues. V shed 6 bases and J shed 0 bases, with 12 bases lying between them. Germline V gene data show CDR1 as MNHEY and CDR2 as SVGAGI.

This chain joins TRBV6-1 and TRBJ1-2; D not certain. V was shortened by 6 bases and J by 1 base, with 3 bases between the two germline ends. Germline CDR1 is MNHNS and CDR2 is SASEGT. The CDR3 contains 11 residues. The CDR3: CASSNNYGYTF. The CDR3 nucleotides are TGTGCCAGCAGCAATAACTATGGCTACACCTTC.

The chain employs TRBV13 and TRBJ2-7, with 13 bases matching TRBD2. With V trimmed by 5 bases and J by 5 bases, 6 bases remained unmatched. CDR1 and CDR2 (germline): PRHDT, FYEKMQ (reference sequence). This CDR3 has 15 residues. The CDR3 is CASSIGLAGAHEQYV. CDR3 bases: TGTGCCAGCAGCATCGGACTAGCGGGAGCTCACGAGCAGTACGTC.

This chain connects TRBV2 to TRBJ2-2; 7 bases line up with TRBD1. Germline V lookup: CDR1 SNHLY, CDR2 FYNNEI. The CDR3 is made up of 12 amino acids. V trimming: 9 bases; J trimming: 7 bases; junction bases outside the gene matches: 5. CDR3 sequence reads: CASVSGGGELFF. The CDR3 DNA is TGTGCCAGTGTGTCAGGGGGCGGGGAGCTGTTTTTT. The variable domain in full, completed from reference TRBV2 and TRBJ2-2, reads EPEVTQTPSHQVTQMGQEVILRCVPISNHLYFYWYRQILGQKVEFLVSFYNNEISEKSEIFDDQFSVERPDGSNFTLKIRSTKLEDSAMYFCASVSGGGELFFGEGSRLTVL.

V and J are TRBV29-1 and TRBJ2-1; 7 nucleotides match TRBD2. CDR1 is SQVTM and CDR2 is ANQGSEA in the germline V gene. V was pared by 4 bases and J by 7 bases, with 4 bases of the junction left unmatched. The CDR3 contains 12 residues. CDR3 bases: TGCAGCGTTGTGGCGGGAGTTAATGAGCAGTTCTTC. Amino acid sequence: CSVVAGVNEQFF.

The chain carries TRBV3-1 (or the pseudogene TRBV3-2) and TRBJ1-5; D unresolved. V gave up 0 bases and J gave up 9 bases, with 15 bases separating them. CDR3 size: 15 residues. From germline, CDR1 is LGHDT and CDR2 YNNKEL (reference sequence). CDR3 residues: CASSQDFNFRWPQHF. The CDR3 coding sequence is TGTGCCAGCAGCCAAGATTTCAATTTCAGGTGGCCCCAGCATTTT.

V is TRBV5-1 and J is TRBJ2-2; 7 bases line up with TRBD1. Germline trimming cut 4 bases from V and 3 bases from J; bases unmatched to any gene: 3. CDR1 and CDR2 (germline): SGHRS, YFSETQ. The CDR3 has 14 amino acids. The CDR3 DNA reads as TGCGCCAGCAGCAGAACAGGGGACACCGGGGAGCTGTTTTTT. Encoded protein: CASSRTGDTGELFF. The whole variable domain, filled in from reference TRBV5-1 and TRBJ2-2, reads KAGVTQTPRYLIKTRGQQVTLSCSPISGHRSVSWYQQTPGQGLQFLFEYFSETQRNKGNFPGRFSGRQFSNSRSEMNVSTLELGDSALYLCASSRTGDTGELFFGEGSRLTVL.

This clone has more than one count but fewer than ten. The chain uses TRBV7-2 and TRBJ2-3, with 9 bases fitting TRBD2. This CDR3 contains 16 residues. The junction had 13 bases not matched to a gene; V was cut back by 5 bases and J by 7 bases. Per the germline V gene, CDR1 is SGHTA and CDR2 is FQGNSA. DNA for the CDR3: TGTGCCAGCAGCCTCAGCGGGGGGTTGGGCAGGAATACGCAGTATTTT. As protein: CASSLSGGLGRNTQYF.

V and J are TRBV25-1 and TRBJ2-1, with TRBD2 matching 7 bases. Per the germline V gene, CDR1 is MGHDK and CDR2 is SYGVNS. With V trimmed by 5 bases and J by 9 bases, 7 bases remained unmatched. The CDR3 spans 13 residues. CDR3 DNA: TGTGCCAGCAGTACGCCGGGACTACCTGAGCAGTTCTTC. Its translation: CASSTPGLPEQFF.

This clone has only one observation. V usage is TRBV2 and J usage is TRBJ2-2, with 8 bases lining up with TRBD1. Trimming took 6 bases from V and 0 from J; bases not matched to a gene: 3. Per the germline V gene, CDR1 is SNHLY and CDR2 is FYNNEI. There are 15 residues in the CDR3. CDR3 nucleotides: TGTGCCAGCAGCTGGACAGGGCCGAACACCGGGGAGCTGTTTTTT. This sequence encodes CASSWTGPNTGELFF.